The following is a T cell receptor beta chain sequence with its context. Its target is not known. Profiling relied on immunoSEQ multiplex PCR, and the TCRdb table lists in-frame clones only, not all of them. The sample has about 12,000 clones, 75% to 85% seen once. The data were obtained in a study of T cell repertoires in ileal Crohn's disease. At the level of the study: At postoperative colonoscopy, neoterminal ileum biopsies were taken as M6. Findings and limits, study-wide: All patients with clonality above 26.8% had endoscopic recurrence. Mucosal expansions were suggested to be mainly CD8 T cells.

The sample's time point: neoterminal ileum biopsy at postoperative endoscopy, about 6 months after surgery. The CDR3 contains 15 residues. V was clipped by 5 bases and J by 9 bases; unmatched bases: 10. Germline V gene sequence: CDR1 SGHVS, CDR2 FQNEAQ. The sample was ileal tissue. This chain joins TRBV7-8 and TRBJ2-1; 10 bases are a match to TRBD2. The sequence was collected from an adult with Crohn's disease. The DNA for the CDR3 is TGTGCCAGCAGCCTCGGGACTAGCGTCCTCGGTGAGCAGTTCTTC. It specifies CASSLGTSVLGEQFF.